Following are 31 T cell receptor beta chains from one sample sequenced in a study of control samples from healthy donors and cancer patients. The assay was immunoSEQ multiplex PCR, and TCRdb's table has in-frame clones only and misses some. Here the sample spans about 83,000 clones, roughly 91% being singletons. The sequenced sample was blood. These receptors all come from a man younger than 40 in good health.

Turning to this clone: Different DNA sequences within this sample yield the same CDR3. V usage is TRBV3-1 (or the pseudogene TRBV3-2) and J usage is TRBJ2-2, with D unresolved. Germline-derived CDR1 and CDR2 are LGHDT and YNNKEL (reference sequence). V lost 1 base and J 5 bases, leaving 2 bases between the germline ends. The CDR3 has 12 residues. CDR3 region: CASSQGTGELFF. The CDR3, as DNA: TGTGCCAGCAGCCAAGGAACCGGGGAGCTGTTTTTT.

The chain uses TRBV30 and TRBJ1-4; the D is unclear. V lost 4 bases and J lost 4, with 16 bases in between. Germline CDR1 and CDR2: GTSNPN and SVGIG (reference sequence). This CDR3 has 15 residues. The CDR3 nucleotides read TGTGCCTGGAATCAAGGATACGGGGATAATGAAAAACTGTTTTTT. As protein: CAWNQGYGDNEKLFF.

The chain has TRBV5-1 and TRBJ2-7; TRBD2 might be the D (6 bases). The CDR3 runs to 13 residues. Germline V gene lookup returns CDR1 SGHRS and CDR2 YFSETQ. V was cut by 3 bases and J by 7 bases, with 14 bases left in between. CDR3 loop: CASSSSTSGEQYF. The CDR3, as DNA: TGCGCCAGCAGCTCCTCGACAAGCGGGGAGCAGTACTTC.

CDR3 coding DNA: TGCGCCAGCAGCTTCAAGGGGGCCTGGCCACCCCTCCACTTT. Translation gives CASSFKGAWPPLHF. The chain employs TRBV5-1 and TRBJ1-6, with 7 bases matching TRBD1. Trimming removed 2 bases from V and 11 bases from J; junction bases left unmatched: 7. The CDR3 is 14 residues long. The germline V gene has CDR1 SGHRS and CDR2 YFSETQ.

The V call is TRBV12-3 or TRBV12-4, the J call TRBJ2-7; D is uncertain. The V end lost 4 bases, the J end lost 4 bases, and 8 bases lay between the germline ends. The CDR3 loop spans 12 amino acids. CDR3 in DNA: TGTGCCAGCAGTTCTGACAAATACGAGCAGTACTTC. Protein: CASSSDKYEQYF.

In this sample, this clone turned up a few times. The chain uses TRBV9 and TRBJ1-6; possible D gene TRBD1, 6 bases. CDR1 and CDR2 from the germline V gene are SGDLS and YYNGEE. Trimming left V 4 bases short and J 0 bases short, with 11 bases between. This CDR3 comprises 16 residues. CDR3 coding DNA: TGTGCCAGCAGCTCCGGACAGAGCTCCTATAATTCACCCCTCCACTTT. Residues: CASSSGQSSYNSPLHF. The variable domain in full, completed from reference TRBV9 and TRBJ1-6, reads DSGVTQTPKHLITATGQRVTLRCSPRSGDLSVYWYQQSLDQGLQFLIQYYNGEERAKGNILERFSAQQFPDLHSELNLSSLELGDSALYFCASSSGQSSYNSPLHFGNGTRLTVT.

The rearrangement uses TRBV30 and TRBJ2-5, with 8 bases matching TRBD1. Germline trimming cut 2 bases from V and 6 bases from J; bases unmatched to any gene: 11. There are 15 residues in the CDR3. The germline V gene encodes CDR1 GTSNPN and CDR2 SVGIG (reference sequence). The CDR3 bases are TGTGCCTGGAGTTTGGTGGACAGGGCGATAAAGACCCAGTACTTC. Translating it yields CAWSLVDRAIKTQYF.

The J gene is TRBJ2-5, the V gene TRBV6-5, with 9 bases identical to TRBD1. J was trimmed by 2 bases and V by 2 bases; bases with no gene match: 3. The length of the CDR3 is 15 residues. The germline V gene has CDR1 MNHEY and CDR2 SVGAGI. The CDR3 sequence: CASSYQGQGQETQYF. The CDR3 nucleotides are TGTGCCAGCAGTTACCAAGGACAGGGGCAAGAGACCCAGTACTTC.

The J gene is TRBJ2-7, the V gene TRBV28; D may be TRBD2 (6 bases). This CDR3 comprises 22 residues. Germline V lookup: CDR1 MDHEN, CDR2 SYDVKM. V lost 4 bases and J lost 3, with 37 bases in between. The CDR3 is CASSSPGGDQDSQQSTNYEQYF. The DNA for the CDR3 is TGTGCCAGCAGTTCTCCGGGCGGGGATCAAGACAGCCAGCAAAGCACAAACTACGAGCAGTACTTC.

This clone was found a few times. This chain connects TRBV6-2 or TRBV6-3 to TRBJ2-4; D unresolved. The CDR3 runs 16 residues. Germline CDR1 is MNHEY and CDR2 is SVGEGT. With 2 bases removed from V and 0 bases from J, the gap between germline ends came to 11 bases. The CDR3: CASSYLGRSAKNIQYF. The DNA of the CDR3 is TGTGCCAGCAGTTACCTAGGACGGTCAGCCAAAAACATTCAGTACTTC.

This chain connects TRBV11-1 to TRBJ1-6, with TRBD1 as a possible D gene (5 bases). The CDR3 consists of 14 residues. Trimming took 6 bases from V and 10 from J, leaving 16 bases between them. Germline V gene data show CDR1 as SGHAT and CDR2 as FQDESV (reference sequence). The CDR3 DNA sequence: TGTGCCAGCAGTATAGTGGGGGAAAGATCACCCCTCCACTTT. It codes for CASSIVGERSPLHF.

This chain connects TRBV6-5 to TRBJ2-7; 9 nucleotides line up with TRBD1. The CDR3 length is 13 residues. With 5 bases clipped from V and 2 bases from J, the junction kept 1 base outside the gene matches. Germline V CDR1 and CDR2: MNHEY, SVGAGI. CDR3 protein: CASSTGGPYEQYF. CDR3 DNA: TGTGCCAGCAGTACAGGGGGCCCCTACGAGCAGTACTTC.

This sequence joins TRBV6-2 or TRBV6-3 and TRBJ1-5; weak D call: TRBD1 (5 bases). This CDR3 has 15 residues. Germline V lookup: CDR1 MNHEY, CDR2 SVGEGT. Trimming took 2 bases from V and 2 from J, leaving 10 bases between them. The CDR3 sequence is CASSYAGSGNQPQHF. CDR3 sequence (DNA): TGTGCCAGCAGTTACGCAGGGAGTGGCAATCAGCCCCAGCATTTT.

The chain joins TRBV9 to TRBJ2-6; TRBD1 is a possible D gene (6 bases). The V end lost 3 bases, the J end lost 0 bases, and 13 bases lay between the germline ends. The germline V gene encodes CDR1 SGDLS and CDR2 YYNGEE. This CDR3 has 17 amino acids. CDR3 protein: CASSDRDKDSGANVLTF. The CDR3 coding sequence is TGTGCCAGCAGCGACCGGGACAAAGACTCTGGGGCCAACGTCCTGACTTTC.

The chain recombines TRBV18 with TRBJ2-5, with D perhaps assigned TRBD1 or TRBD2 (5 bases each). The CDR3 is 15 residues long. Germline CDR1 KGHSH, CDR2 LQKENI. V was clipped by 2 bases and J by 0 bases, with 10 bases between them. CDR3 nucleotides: TGTGCCAGCTCACCAAGGCAGGGAGACCAAGAGACCCAGTACTTC. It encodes CASSPRQGDQETQYF.

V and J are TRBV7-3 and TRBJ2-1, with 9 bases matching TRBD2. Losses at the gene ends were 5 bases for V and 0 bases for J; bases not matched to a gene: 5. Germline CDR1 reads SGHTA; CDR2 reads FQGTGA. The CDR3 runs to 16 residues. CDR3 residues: CASSPLAGSSYNEQFF. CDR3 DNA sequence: TGTGCCAGCAGCCCCCTAGCGGGGAGCTCCTACAATGAGCAGTTCTTC.

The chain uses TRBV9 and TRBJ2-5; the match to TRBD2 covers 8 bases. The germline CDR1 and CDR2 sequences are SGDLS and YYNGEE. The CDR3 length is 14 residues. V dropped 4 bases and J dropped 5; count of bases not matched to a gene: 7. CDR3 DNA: TGTGCCAGCAGCCCTCGGGAGGGCAGGGAGACCCAGTACTTC. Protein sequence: CASSPREGRETQYF.

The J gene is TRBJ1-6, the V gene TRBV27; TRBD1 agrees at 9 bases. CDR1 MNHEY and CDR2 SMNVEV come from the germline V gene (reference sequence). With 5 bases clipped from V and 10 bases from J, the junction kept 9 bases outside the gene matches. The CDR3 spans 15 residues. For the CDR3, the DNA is TGTGCCAGCAGTCCGGGACAGGGAGGCGGATCACCCCTCCACTTT. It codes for CASSPGQGGGSPLHF.

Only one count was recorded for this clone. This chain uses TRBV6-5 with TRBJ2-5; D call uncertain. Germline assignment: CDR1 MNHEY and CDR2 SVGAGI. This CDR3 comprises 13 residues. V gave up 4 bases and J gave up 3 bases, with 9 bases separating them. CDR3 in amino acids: CASSSPGEETQYF. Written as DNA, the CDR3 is TGTGCCAGCAGTTCGCCAGGCGAAGAGACCCAGTACTTC.

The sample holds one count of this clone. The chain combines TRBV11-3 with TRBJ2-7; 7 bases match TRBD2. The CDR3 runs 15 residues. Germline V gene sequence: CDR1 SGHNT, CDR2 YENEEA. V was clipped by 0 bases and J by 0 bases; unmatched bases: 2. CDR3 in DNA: TGTGCCAGCAGCTTAGAGGGGGGGAACTCCTACGAGCAGTACTTC. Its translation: CASSLEGGNSYEQYF.

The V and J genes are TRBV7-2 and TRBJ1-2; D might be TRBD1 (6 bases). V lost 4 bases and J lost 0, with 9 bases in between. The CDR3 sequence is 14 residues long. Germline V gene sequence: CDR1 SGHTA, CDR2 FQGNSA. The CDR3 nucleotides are TGTGCCAGCAGCTCCGGGACACCTAACTATGGCTACACCTTC. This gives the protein CASSSGTPNYGYTF.

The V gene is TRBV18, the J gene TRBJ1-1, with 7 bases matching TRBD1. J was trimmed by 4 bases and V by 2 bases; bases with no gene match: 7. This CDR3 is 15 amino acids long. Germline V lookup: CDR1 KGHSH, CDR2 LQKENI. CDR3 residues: CASSPESGGRTEAFF. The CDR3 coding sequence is TGTGCCAGCTCACCAGAGTCAGGGGGGCGCACTGAAGCTTTCTTT.

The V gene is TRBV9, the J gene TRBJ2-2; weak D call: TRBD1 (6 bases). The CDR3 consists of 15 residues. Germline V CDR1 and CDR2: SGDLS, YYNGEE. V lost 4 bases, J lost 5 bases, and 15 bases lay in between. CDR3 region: CASSKTTGPTGELFF. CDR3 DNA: TGTGCCAGCAGCAAAACGACAGGCCCTACCGGGGAGCTGTTTTTT.

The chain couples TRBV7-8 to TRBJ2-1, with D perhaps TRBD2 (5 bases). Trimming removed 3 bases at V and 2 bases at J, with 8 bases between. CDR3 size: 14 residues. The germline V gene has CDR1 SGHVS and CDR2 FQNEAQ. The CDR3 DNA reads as TGTGCCAGCAGCTTTGGAGGACCCTACAATGAGCAGTTCTTC. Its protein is CASSFGGPYNEQFF.

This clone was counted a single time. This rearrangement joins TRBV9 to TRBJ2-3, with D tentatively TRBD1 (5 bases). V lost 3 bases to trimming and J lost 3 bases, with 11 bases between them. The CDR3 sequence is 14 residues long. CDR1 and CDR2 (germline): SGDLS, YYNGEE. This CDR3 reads CASSGAGPTDTQYF. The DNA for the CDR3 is TGTGCCAGCAGCGGGGCAGGGCCGACAGATACGCAGTATTTT.

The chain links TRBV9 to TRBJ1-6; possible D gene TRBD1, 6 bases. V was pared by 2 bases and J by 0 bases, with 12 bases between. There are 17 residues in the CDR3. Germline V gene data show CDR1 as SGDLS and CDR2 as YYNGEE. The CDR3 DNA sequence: TGTGCCAGCAGCGTGGACCGGGACATCTCCTATAATTCACCCCTCCACTTT. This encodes CASSVDRDISYNSPLHF.

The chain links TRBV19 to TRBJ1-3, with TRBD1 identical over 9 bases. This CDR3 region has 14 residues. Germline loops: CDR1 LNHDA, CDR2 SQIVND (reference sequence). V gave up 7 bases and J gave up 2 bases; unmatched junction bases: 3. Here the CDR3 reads CASTRTGAGNTIYF. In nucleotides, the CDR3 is TGTGCCAGTACCCGGACAGGGGCTGGAAACACCATATATTTT. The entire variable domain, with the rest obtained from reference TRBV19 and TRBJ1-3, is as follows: DGGITQSPKYLFRKEGQNVTLSCEQNLNHDAMYWYRQDPGQGLRLIYYSQIVNDFQKGDIAEGYSVSREKKESFPLTVTSAQKNPTAFYLCASTRTGAGNTIYFGEGSWLTVV.

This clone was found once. CDR3 DNA: TGTGCCAGCTCACCACCTGTCCGCAGGCGTGGCAATTCACCCCTCCACTTT. This codes for CASSPPVRRRGNSPLHF. The chain links TRBV18 to TRBJ1-6, with D uncertain. The length of the CDR3 is 17 residues. Germline CDR1 reads KGHSH; CDR2 reads LQKENI. The V and J ends lost 0 bases and 7 bases respectively, with 16 bases between them.

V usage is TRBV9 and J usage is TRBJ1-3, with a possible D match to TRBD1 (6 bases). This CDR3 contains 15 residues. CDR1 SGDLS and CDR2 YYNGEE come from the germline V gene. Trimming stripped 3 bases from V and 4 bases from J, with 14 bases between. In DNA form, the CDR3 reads TGTGCCAGCAGCGCCTCGGAGGGGGGCGGAAACACCATATATTTT. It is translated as CASSASEGGGNTIYF.

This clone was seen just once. This CDR3 is CARQNTGELFF. DNA for the CDR3: TGTGCCCGACAGAACACCGGGGAGCTGTTTTTT. The chain is built from TRBV30 and TRBJ2-2, with no clear D. Germline values: CDR1 GTSNPN, CDR2 SVGIG (reference sequence). V lost 8 bases and J lost 1, with 5 bases in between. The CDR3 covers 11 residues.

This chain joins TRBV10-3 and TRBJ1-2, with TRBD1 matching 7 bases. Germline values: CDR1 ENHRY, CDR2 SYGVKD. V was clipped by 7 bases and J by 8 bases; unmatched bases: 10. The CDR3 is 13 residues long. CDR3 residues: CAITPEGAPGYTF. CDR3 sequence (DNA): TGTGCCATCACCCCCGAGGGGGCCCCGGGCTACACCTTC.